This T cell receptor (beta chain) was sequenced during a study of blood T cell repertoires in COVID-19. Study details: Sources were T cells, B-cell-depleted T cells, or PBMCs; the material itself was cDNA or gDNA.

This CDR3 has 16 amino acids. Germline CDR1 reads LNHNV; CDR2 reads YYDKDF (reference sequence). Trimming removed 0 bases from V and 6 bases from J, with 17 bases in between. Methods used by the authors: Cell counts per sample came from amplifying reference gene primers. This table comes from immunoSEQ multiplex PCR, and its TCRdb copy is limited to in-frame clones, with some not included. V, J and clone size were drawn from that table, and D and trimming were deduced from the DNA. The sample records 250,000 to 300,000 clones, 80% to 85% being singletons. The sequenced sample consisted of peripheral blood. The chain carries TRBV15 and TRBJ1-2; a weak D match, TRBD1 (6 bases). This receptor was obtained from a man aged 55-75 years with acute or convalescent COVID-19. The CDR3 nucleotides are TGTGCCACCAGCAGAGATCAGATAACAGGGTCGGATGGCTACACCTTC. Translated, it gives CATSRDQITGSDGYTF.